This T cell receptor (beta chain) is drawn from a study of tumor and adjacent non-tumor tissue in lung cancer. Study-wide background: Approximately 4 million productive TCRbeta reads were obtained per sample on average. General study points: Tumor TCR diversity, when higher, was linked to shorter survival. Tumor tissue had significantly higher TCR diversity than normal lung. Top 100 clones took a larger repertoire share in normal lung.

The library came from three nested PCR rounds adapted from ARM-PCR protocols. In TCRdb, the multiplex PCR reads were re-called with MiXCR into one record per CDR3 protein. In the table there are tens of thousands of distinct CDR3 sequences, almost 60% of which are singletons. This sample's RNA came from whole unsorted tissue. The CDR3 length is 18 residues. The trim removed 0 bases at V and 1 base at J, leaving 6 bases unmatched. Germline CDR1 and CDR2: SGHKS and YYEKEE (reference sequence). This clonotype was recorded at least ten times. What it binds is not known. The rearrangement joins TRBV5-5 to TRBJ2-1; the match to TRBD2 covers 11 bases. The receptor was isolated from a middle-aged man with non-small cell lung cancer. The source material was lung tumor tissue. The CDR3 here is CASSLGLAGLTSYNEQFF. The CDR3 DNA follows: TGTGCCAGCAGCTTGGGACTAGCGGGACTAACATCCTACAATGAGCAGTTCTTC.